This TCR beta chain was recovered during a study of blood T cell repertoires in COVID-19. About the research overall: Sites in the United States, Italy and Spain provided acute and convalescent COVID-19 samples. PBMCs, B-cell-depleted T cells, or T cells provided the cDNA or gDNA that made up the material.

The Seattle site enrolled patients during active infection and followed them longitudinally. The protocol was immunoSEQ multiplex PCR, while the TCRdb copy is restricted to in-frame clones and leaves out a portion. The table lists 95,000 to 150,000 clones, 90% of them singletons. Unmatched junction bases numbered 5, after V lost 8 bases and J lost 5 bases. The germline CDR1 and CDR2 sequences are MNHEY and SVGAGI. CDR3 size: 12 residues. This clonotype was sampled from a woman aged 60-70 years with COVID-19, enrolled during active disease. Sequencing was performed on peripheral blood. J is TRBJ1-1 and V is TRBV6-5; 7 nucleotides align to TRBD1. CDR3 amino acids: CASGRGETEAFF. In nucleotides, the CDR3 is TGTGCCAGCGGCAGGGGGGAGACTGAAGCTTTCTTT.